The rows below give T cell receptor beta chains drawn from one sample of a study of blood T cell repertoires in COVID-19. Measured with immunoSEQ multiplex PCR; TCRdb has only the in-frame clones, and not every one. The table shows 250,000 to 300,000 clones, with about nine tenths occurring only once. The sequenced sample was PBMCs or T cells enriched from blood (not recorded which). The source is a woman aged 55-70 years who had recovered from COVID-19. CDR3s include the opening cysteine and the closing phenylalanine or tryptophan. D genes are given only for firm matches. For some rows the clone size is stated as once, few or many, or as a class when expanded; others skip it.

>TRBJ1-1|TRBV28|.|.
TGTGCCAGCAGTTTAGGTGGACTTGAAGCTTTCTTT
CASSLGGLEAFF
>TRBJ1-1|TRBV2|TRBD1|.
TGTGCCAGCAGTGAAGGGACAGGGGGGAACACTGAAGCTTTCTTT
CASSEGTGGNTEAFF
>TRBJ2-1|TRBV6-5|TRBD2|.
TGTGCCAGCAGTAGCGGGGGGCCAAACAATGAGCAGTTCTTC
CASSSGGPNNEQFF
>TRBJ1-1|TRBV5-1|.|.
TGCGCCAGCAGCACGGGTCCATCTAACACTGAAGCTTTCTTT
CASSTGPSNTEAFF
>TRBJ1-1|TRBV5-1|.|.
TGCGCCAGCAGCTTGGCTGACAGGCACACTGAAGCTTTCTTT
CASSLADRHTEAFF
>TRBJ2-5|TRBV11-2|.|.
TGTGCCAGCAGCTTCCGGTACCAAGAGACCCAGTACTTC
CASSFRYQETQYF
>TRBJ1-5|TRBV24-1|TRBD1|.
TGTGCCACCAGTGATCACAGGGGTCAGCCCCAGCATTTT
CATSDHRGQPQHF
>TRBJ1-1|TRBV7-9|.|.
TGTGCCAGCAGCTTACAGGGCATAAACACTGAAGCTTTCTTT
CASSLQGINTEAFF
>TRBJ1-2|TRBV5-1|.|.
TGCGCCAGCAGCTTGAGGACAGACTATGGCTACACCTTC
CASSLRTDYGYTF
>TRBJ2-3|TRBV24-1|TRBD2|.
TGTGCCACCAGTGATGGACTAGCGGGAGCAGATACGCAGTATTTT
CATSDGLAGADTQYF
>TRBJ1-6|TRBV2|TRBD1|few
TGTGCCAGCAGGGTCCGGGACAGAGGAAATTCACCCCTCCACTTT
CASRVRDRGNSPLHF
>TRBJ2-3|TRBV5-1|TRBD2|.
TGCGCCAGCAGCCCCCCCTTAGCGGGGGTCGGCGATACGCAGTATTTT
CASSPPLAGVGDTQYF
>TRBJ1-2|TRBV29-1|TRBD1|.
TGCAGCGTCGCGGGGGACAGGGGACCCTATGGCTACACCTTC
CSVAGDRGPYGYTF
>TRBJ2-7|TRBV3-1/TRBV3-2|TRBD2|.
TGTGCCAGCAGCCCTTCACTAGCGGGGGTCTACGAGCAGTACTTC
CASSPSLAGVYEQYF
>TRBJ1-5|TRBV9|TRBD1|.
TGTGCCAGCAGCGTGGGCAGGGGGCGGAATCAGCCCCAGCATTTT
CASSVGRGRNQPQHF
>TRBJ1-3|TRBV5-6|TRBD1|.
TGTGCCAGCCAGCTTACAGGGGCTGGAAACACCATATATTTT
CASQLTGAGNTIYF
>TRBJ2-7|TRBV10-2|.|few
TGCGCCAGCAAGTCCCCCCGGGAGAGGTCCTACGAGCAGTACTTC
CASKSPRERSYEQYF
>TRBJ1-3|TRBV23-1|TRBD1|.
TGCGCCAGCACCCAAATTAAACCGGGACAGGGTCTCTCTGGAAACACCATATATTTT
CASTQIKPGQGLSGNTIYF
>TRBJ2-7|TRBV28|.|few
TGTGCCAGCAGCAGAAATGACTACGAGCAGTACTTC
CASSRNDYEQYF
>TRBJ2-1|TRBV3-1/TRBV3-2|.|.
TGTGCCAGCAGTGTCAAGGGCCATGGCGGCCGGGGGTTCTTC
CASSVKGHGGRGFF
>TRBJ1-1|TRBV10-3|.|.
TGTGCCATCACTAGAGCAGGGGAAGGCACTGAAGCTTTCTTT
CAITRAGEGTEAFF
>TRBJ1-1|TRBV27|TRBD1|.
TGTGCCAGCAGTTACCTACAGGGGACTGAAGCTTTCTTT
CASSYLQGTEAFF
>TRBJ2-5|TRBV4-2|TRBD2|.
TGTGCCAGCAGCCAATCCCTAGCGGGAGGGGCCAATGGTGAGACCCAGTACTTC
CASSQSLAGGANGETQYF
>TRBJ1-1|TRBV24-1|TRBD1|.
TGTGCCACCAGTGATTCCAGGGGGGAAGCTTTCTTT
CATSDSRGEAFF